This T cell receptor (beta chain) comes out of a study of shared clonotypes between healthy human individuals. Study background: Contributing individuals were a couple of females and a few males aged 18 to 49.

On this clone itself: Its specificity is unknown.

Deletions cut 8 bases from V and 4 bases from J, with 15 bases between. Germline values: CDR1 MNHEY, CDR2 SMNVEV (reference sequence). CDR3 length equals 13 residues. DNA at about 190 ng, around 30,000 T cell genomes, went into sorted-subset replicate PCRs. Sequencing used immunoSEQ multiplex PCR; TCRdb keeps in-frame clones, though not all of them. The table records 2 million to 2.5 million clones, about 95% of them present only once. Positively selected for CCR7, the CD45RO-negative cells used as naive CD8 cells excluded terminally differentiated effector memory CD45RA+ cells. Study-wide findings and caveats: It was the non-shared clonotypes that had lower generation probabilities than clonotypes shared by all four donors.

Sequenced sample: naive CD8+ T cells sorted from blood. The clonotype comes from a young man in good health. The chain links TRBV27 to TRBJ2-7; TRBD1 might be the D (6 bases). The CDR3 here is CASSDSLNYEQYF. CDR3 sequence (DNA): TGTGCCAGCTCGGACAGCCTAAATTACGAGCAGTACTTC.